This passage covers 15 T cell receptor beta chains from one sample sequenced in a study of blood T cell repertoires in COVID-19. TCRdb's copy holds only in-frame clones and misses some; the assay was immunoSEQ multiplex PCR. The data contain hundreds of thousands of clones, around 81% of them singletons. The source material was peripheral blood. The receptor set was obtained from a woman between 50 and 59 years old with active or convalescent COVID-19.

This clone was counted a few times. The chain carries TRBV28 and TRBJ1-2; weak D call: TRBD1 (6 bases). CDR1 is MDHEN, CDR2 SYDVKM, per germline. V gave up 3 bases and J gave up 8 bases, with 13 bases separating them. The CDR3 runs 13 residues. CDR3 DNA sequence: TGTGCCAGCAGTTTTTTCAGGGGCGGAGGCTACACCTTC. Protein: CASSFFRGGGYTF.

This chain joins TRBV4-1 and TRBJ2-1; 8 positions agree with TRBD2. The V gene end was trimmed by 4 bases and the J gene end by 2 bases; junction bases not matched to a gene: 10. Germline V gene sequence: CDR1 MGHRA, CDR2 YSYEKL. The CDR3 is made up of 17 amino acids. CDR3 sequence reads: CASSLFRAGVAYNEQFF. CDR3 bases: TGCGCCAGCAGCCTCTTCAGAGCGGGAGTGGCCTACAATGAGCAGTTCTTC.

The CDR3 spells CASSRDYSQETQYF. The CDR3, as DNA: TGTGCCAGCAGCCGGGACTATTCACAAGAGACCCAGTACTTC. This chain uses TRBV14 with TRBJ2-5, with 7 bases that match TRBD2. Unmatched junction bases numbered 4, after V lost 4 bases and J lost 2 bases. Germline V gene lookup returns CDR1 SGHDN and CDR2 FVKESK. The CDR3 runs to 14 residues.

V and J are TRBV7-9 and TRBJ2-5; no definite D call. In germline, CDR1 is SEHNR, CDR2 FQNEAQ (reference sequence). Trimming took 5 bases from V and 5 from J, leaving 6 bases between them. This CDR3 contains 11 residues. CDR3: CASSPRETQYF. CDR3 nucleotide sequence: TGTGCCAGCAGCCCGAGGGAGACCCAGTACTTC. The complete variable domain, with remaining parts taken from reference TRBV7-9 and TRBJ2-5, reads DTGVSQNPRHKITKRGQNVTFRCDPISEHNRLYWYRQTLGQGPEFLTYFQNEAQLEKSRLLSDRFSAERPKGSFSTLEIQRTEQGDSAMYLCASSPRETQYFGPGTRLLVL.

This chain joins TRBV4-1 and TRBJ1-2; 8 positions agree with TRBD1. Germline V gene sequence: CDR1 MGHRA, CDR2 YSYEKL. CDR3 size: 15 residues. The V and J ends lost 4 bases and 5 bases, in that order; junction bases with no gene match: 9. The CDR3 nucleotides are TGCGCCAGCAGCCTATCCACCGGACAGGGTTATGGCTACACCTTC. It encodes CASSLSTGQGYGYTF.

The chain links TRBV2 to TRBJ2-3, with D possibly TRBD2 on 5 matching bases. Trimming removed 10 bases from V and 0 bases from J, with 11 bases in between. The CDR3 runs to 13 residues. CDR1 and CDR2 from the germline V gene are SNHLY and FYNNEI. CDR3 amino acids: CAKSGGSTDTQYF. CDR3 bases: TGTGCCAAAAGCGGCGGAAGCACAGATACGCAGTATTTT.

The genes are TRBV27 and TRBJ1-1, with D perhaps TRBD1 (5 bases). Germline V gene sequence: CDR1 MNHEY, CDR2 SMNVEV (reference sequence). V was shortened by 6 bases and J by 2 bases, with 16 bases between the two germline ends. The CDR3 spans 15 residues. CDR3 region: CASRFAVRANTEAFF. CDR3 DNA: TGTGCCAGCAGATTCGCGGTCAGGGCCAACACTGAAGCTTTCTTT.

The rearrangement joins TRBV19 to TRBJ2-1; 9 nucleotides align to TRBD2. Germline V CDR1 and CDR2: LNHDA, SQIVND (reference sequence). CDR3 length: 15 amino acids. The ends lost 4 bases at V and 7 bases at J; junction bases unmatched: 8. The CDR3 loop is CASSKSVSGRNEQFF. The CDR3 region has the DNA TGTGCCAGTAGTAAGTCGGTTAGCGGGAGAAATGAGCAGTTCTTC.

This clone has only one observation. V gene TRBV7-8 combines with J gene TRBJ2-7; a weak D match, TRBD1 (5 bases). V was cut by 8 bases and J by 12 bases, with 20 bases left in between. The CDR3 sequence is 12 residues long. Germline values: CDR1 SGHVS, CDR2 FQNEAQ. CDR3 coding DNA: TGTGCCAGCGACTTCTCTAGGCAGGGTCGGTACTTC. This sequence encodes CASDFSRQGRYF.

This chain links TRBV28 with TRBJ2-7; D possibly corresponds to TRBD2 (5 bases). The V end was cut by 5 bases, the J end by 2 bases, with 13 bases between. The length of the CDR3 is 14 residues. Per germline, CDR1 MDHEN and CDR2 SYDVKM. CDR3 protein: CASSPAGGPYEQYF. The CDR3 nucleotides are TGTGCCAGCAGTCCTGCCGGCGGGCCCTACGAGCAGTACTTC.

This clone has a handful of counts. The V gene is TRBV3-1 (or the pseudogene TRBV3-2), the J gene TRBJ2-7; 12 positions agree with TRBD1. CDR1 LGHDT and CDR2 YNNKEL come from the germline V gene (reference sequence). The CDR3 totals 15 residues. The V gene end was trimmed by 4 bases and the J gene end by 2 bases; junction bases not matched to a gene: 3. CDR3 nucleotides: TGTGCCAGCAGCCCGGGACAGGGGGCCCCCTACGAGCAGTACTTC. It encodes CASSPGQGAPYEQYF.

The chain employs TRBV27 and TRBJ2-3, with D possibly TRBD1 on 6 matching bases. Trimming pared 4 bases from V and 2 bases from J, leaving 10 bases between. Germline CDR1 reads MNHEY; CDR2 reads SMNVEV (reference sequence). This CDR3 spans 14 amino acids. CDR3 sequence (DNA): TGTGCCAGCAGTTCAAGGACAGCCACAGATACGCAGTATTTT. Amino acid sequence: CASSSRTATDTQYF.

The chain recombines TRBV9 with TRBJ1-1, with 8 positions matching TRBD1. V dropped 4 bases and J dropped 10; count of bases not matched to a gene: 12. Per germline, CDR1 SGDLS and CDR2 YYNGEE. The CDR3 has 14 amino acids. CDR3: CASSPSQGVRRAFF. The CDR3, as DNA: TGTGCCAGCAGCCCATCACAGGGGGTGAGGAGAGCTTTCTTT. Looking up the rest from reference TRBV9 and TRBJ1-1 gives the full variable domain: DSGVTQTPKHLITATGQRVTLRCSPRSGDLSVYWYQQSLDQGLQFLIQYYNGEERAKGNILERFSAQQFPDLHSELNLSSLELGDSALYFCASSPSQGVRRAFFGQGTRLTVV.

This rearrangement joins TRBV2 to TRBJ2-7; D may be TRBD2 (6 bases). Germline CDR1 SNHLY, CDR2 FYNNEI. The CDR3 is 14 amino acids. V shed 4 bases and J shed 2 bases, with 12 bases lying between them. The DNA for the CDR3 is TGTGCCAGCAGTGTGATTAGCGGCCCCTACGAGCAGTACTTC. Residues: CASSVISGPYEQYF.

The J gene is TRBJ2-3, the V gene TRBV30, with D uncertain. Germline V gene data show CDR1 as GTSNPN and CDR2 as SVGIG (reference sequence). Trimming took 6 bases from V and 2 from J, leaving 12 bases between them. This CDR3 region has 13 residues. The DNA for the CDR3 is TGTGCCTGCCTCGGAGCCTCCACAGATACGCAGTATTTT. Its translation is CACLGASTDTQYF.